Below, 21 T cell receptor beta chains from the same sample are listed, as sequenced in a study of monozygotic twins with inflammatory bowel disease (dated by TCRdb to between 2018 and 2020). The library was made by 5' RACE. TCRdb shows the sequencer as Illumina HiSeq 2500. After TCRdb reprocessed the reads, each CDR3 protein sequence was kept as one row, without DNA. The sample table records over 350,000 distinct CDR3 sequences. About 2.5% of the sample rests with the top ten. Sequenced material: blood. These receptors were collected from a human donor with ulcerative colitis or Crohn's disease, or a healthy co-twin of an affected twin (not recorded which).

The rearrangement joins TRBV5-4 to TRBJ1-4; absent DNA, TCRdb's TRBD1 call cannot be checked. The germline gives CDR1 SGHNT, CDR2 YYREEE (reference sequence). This CDR3 spans 12 amino acids. CDR3 in amino acids: CASRRGREKLFF.

The genes are TRBV25-1 and TRBJ2-3; TCRdb names TRBD2, which stays unverified in the absence of DNA. CDR3 size: 16 residues. The V gene's germline CDR1 is MGHDK and CDR2 SYGVNS. CDR3 sequence: CASSVRLAGATDTQYF.

V and J are TRBV9 and TRBJ1-2. Germline values: CDR1 SGDLS, CDR2 YYNGEE. The CDR3 consists of 15 residues. The CDR3 is CASSVDASQNYGYTF.

The V gene is TRBV5-1, the J gene TRBJ2-2; as DNA is missing, the TRBD2 call by TCRdb cannot be tested. This CDR3 has 17 residues. Germline V gives CDR1 SGHRS, CDR2 YFSETQ. CDR3 sequence reads: CASSLRLAGANTGELFF.

This chain connects TRBV11-3 to TRBJ2-7; TCRdb's D call of TRBD2 is untestable without DNA. Per germline, CDR1 SGHNT and CDR2 YENEEA. The CDR3 loop spans 17 amino acids. CDR3 amino acids: CASSLGNGEGINYEQYF.

The V and J genes are TRBV7-8 and TRBJ2-5; there is no DNA to check the TCRdb D call of TRBD1. CDR3 length: 14 amino acids. CDR1 is SGHVS and CDR2 is FQNEAQ in the germline V gene. CDR3 residues: CASSLWPGEETQYF.

This sequence joins TRBV6-5 and TRBJ1-2; TCRdb calls TRBD1, which cannot be checked without DNA. Germline V gene lookup returns CDR1 MNHEY and CDR2 SVGAGI. The CDR3 is made up of 13 amino acids. This CDR3 reads CASSYEGADGYTF.

This sequence joins TRBV4-3 and TRBJ2-1; the D gene TCRdb calls, TRBD1, cannot be checked with no DNA. The CDR3 length is 15 residues. From germline, CDR1 is LGHNA and CDR2 YSLEER. The CDR3 is CASSIRDRVFNEQFF.

V gene TRBV20-1 combines with J gene TRBJ1-1; absent DNA, TCRdb's TRBD1 call cannot be checked. The CDR3 covers 19 residues. Germline V gene data show CDR1 as DFQATT and CDR2 as SNEGSKA (reference sequence). CDR3 in amino acids: CSASRRGGDGALRDTEAFF.

The chain links TRBV27 to TRBJ2-5; the TCRdb D gene call, TRBD2, has no DNA to confirm it. This CDR3 has 13 amino acids. Per germline, CDR1 MNHEY and CDR2 SMNVEV (reference sequence). CDR3 sequence: CASSLRQGRTQYF.

The CDR3 loop reads CASSLAMVGSNQPQHF. The chain joins TRBV7-2 to TRBJ1-5. CDR3 size: 16 residues. Germline values: CDR1 SGHTA, CDR2 FQGNSA.

The J gene is TRBJ2-1, the V gene TRBV7-2; the TCRdb call, TRBD1, lacks DNA for checking. The length of the CDR3 is 15 residues. From germline, CDR1 is SGHTA and CDR2 FQGNSA. The CDR3 loop reads CASSPPGRQNNEQFF.

The gene calls are TRBV4-1 and TRBJ2-7; as DNA is missing, the TRBD1 call by TCRdb cannot be tested. The CDR3 is made up of 17 amino acids. Per germline, CDR1 MGHRA and CDR2 YSYEKL. CDR3 protein: CASSQAGGTGLSYEQYF.

The rearrangement uses TRBV5-1 and TRBJ2-2; TCRdb's D gene call, TRBD2, goes unchecked for lack of DNA. Germline V gene data show CDR1 as SGHRS and CDR2 as YFSETQ. The CDR3 contains 16 residues. The chain's CDR3 is CASSLRTSGVPGELFF.

This chain joins TRBV2 and TRBJ2-2; TCRdb lists TRBD1, though no DNA is available to test this call. CDR1 and CDR2 from the germline V gene are SNHLY and FYNNEI. This CDR3 is built from 13 residues. CDR3 sequence: CASRGQLGGELFF.

The rearrangement joins TRBV20-1 to TRBJ2-7; TCRdb's D call of TRBD2 is untestable without DNA. The CDR3 is 15 residues long. Germline V CDR1 and CDR2: DFQATT, SNEGSKA (reference sequence). This chain's CDR3 is CSARWLAGLAYEQYF.

The chain's CDR3 is CASSPRQGIETQYF. The chain employs TRBV18 and TRBJ2-5; TCRdb selects TRBD1, and the lack of DNA leaves this call unchecked. Germline V CDR1 and CDR2: KGHSH, LQKENI. This CDR3 spans 14 amino acids.

The J gene is TRBJ2-4, the V gene TRBV12-3 or TRBV12-4; TCRdb returns TRBD1, unconfirmable since there is no DNA. CDR3 length: 13 amino acids. CDR3 amino acids: CASSFPGKNIQYF.

The rearrangement links TRBV20-1 to TRBJ1-1; TCRdb designates TRBD1, a call that cannot be tested without DNA. Germline CDR1 reads DFQATT; CDR2 reads SNEGSKA (reference sequence). There are 14 residues in the CDR3. The CDR3 reads CSARPRTANTEAFF.

The chain joins TRBV20-1 to TRBJ2-2; TCRdb designates TRBD1, a call that cannot be tested without DNA. The CDR3 has 14 residues. Germline V gene sequence: CDR1 DFQATT, CDR2 SNEGSKA (reference sequence). This CDR3 is CSAARGGNTGELFF.

V usage is TRBV4-3 and J usage is TRBJ2-3; checking the TCRdb D call of TRBD2 is not possible without DNA. The CDR3 loop spans 18 amino acids. Germline loops: CDR1 LGHNA, CDR2 YSLEER. CDR3: CASSPLNMAGGTTDTQYF.